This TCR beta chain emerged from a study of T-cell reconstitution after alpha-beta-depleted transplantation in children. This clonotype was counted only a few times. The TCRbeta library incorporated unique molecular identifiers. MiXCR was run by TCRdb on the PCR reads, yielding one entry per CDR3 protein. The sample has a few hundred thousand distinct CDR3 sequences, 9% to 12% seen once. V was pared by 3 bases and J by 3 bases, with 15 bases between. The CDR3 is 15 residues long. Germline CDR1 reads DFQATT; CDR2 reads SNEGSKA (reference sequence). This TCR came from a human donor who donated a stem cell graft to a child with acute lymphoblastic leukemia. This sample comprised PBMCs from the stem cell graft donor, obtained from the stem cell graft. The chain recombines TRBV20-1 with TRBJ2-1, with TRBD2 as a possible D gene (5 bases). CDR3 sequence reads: CSARTAGAYYNEQFF. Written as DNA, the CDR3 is TGCAGTGCTAGGACCGCGGGTGCGTACTACAATGAGCAGTTCTTC.